This TCR beta chain was captured by sequencing in a study of T cell responses to AZD1222 COVID-19 vaccine. For the study at large: Pooled samples include second doses given at about 4 or 12 weeks.

Overall study results and limits: The donor group comprised mostly white British people and more females; the analysis possibly underestimated clonal diversity.

Some clones are missing from TCRdb's copy, which holds only in-frame ones; the method was immunoSEQ multiplex PCR. The sample includes around 95,000 clones, around 90% of them seen just once. As to this clone: Its antigen is still unknown.

Per germline, CDR1 SGHTA and CDR2 FQGTGA. V gave up 6 bases and J gave up 4 bases; unmatched junction bases: 6. The CDR3 is made up of 14 amino acids. V and J are TRBV7-3 and TRBJ2-3; 8 positions match TRBD2. The TCR was taken from an adult in good health. The sample was peripheral blood, taken on day 0 of AZD1222 vaccination. The CDR3 DNA is TGTGCCAGCAGTTCTAGCGGGCCAGCAGATACGCAGTATTTT. Encoded protein: CASSSSGPADTQYF.